Shown below are 9 T cell receptor beta chains from a single sample sequenced in a study of blood T cell repertoires in COVID-19. Sequencing used immunoSEQ multiplex PCR; TCRdb keeps in-frame clones, though not all of them. The sample includes approximately 220,000 clones, around 83% of them seen just once. Sequenced: peripheral blood. The source of these receptors is a woman aged 45-60 years with acute or convalescent COVID-19.

In this sample, this clone turned up once. V is TRBV3-1 (or the pseudogene TRBV3-2) and J is TRBJ2-1, with 13 bases that match TRBD2. CDR3 length equals 14 residues. Germline lookup yields CDR1 LGHDT and CDR2 YNNKEL (reference sequence). V lost 3 bases and J lost 10; bases outside the gene matches: 3. This chain's CDR3 is CASSHGLAGEEQFF. Written as DNA, the CDR3 is TGTGCCAGCAGCCACGGACTAGCGGGAGAAGAGCAGTTCTTC.

The V gene is TRBV7-6, the J gene TRBJ2-5; 7 bases are a match to TRBD1. The germline V gene encodes CDR1 SGHVS and CDR2 FNYEAQ. J was trimmed by 1 base and V by 1 base; bases with no gene match: 6. The CDR3 is 16 residues long. The CDR3, as DNA: TGTGCCAGCAGCTTAGATGGGCAGGGGGTCCAAGAGACCCAGTACTTC. Its protein product is CASSLDGQGVQETQYF.

This clone was recorded only once. The V call is TRBV7-2, the J call TRBJ2-3; D possibly corresponds to TRBD2 (5 bases). The CDR3 sequence is 17 residues long. Germline V gives CDR1 SGHTA, CDR2 FQGNSA. The V and J ends lost 1 base and 5 bases respectively, with 19 bases between them. CDR3 residues: CASSLERSALSGDTQYF. The CDR3, as DNA: TGTGCCAGCAGCTTAGAGCGGAGCGCCTTATCGGGAGATACGCAGTATTTT.

V and J are TRBV11-2 and TRBJ2-1; D unclear. This CDR3 comprises 17 residues. Deletions cut 3 bases from V and 1 base from J, with 16 bases between. Germline CDR1 SGHAT, CDR2 FQNNGV. CDR3 sequence reads: CASSFPTGGGSYNEQFF. The DNA for the CDR3 is TGTGCCAGCAGCTTCCCGACGGGTGGCGGTTCCTACAATGAGCAGTTCTTC.

The rearrangement uses TRBV11-2 and TRBJ2-1, with TRBD2 as a possible D gene (6 bases). The V end was cut by 0 bases, the J end by 5 bases, with 8 bases between. The CDR3 sequence is 14 residues long. Germline CDR1 is SGHAT and CDR2 is FQNNGV. The CDR3 sequence is CASSLDGSHNEQFF. The CDR3 coding sequence is TGTGCCAGCAGCTTAGACGGGAGCCACAATGAGCAGTTCTTC.

This chain connects TRBV6-5 to TRBJ2-2; 7 nucleotides line up with TRBD2. CDR3 length: 14 amino acids. In germline, CDR1 is MNHEY, CDR2 SVGAGI. The V and J ends lost 8 bases and 2 bases, in that order; junction bases with no gene match: 5. CDR3 amino acids: CASPGGFNTGELFF. CDR3 sequence (DNA): TGTGCCAGCCCCGGGGGGTTCAACACCGGGGAGCTGTTTTTT.

The V gene is TRBV20-1, the J gene TRBJ2-1; D might be TRBD2 (5 bases). The germline V and J ends were trimmed by 2 bases and 8 bases, with 7 bases remaining between them. The length of the CDR3 is 11 residues. Germline V gives CDR1 DFQATT, CDR2 SNEGSKA (reference sequence). The CDR3 here is CSARSGDEQFF. CDR3 in DNA: TGCAGTGCTAGATCCGGGGATGAGCAGTTCTTC.

A word on this clone: Other DNA sequences of this sample code for an identical CDR3. The chain links TRBV19 to TRBJ2-3, with 7 bases matching TRBD2. V dropped 3 bases and J dropped 2; count of bases not matched to a gene: 2. The V gene's germline CDR1 is LNHDA and CDR2 SQIVND (reference sequence). The CDR3 has 14 residues. DNA for the CDR3: TGTGCCAGTAGTATGGCGGGGGTCACAGATACGCAGTATTTT. It encodes CASSMAGVTDTQYF.

V usage is TRBV5-1 and J usage is TRBJ2-3, with D possibly being TRBD2 (6 bases). Trimming stripped 4 bases from V and 2 bases from J, with 14 bases between. Germline loops: CDR1 SGHRS, CDR2 YFSETQ. The CDR3 covers 15 residues. CDR3 sequence: CASSPGDWATDTQYF. For the CDR3, the DNA is TGCGCCAGCAGCCCCGGGGACTGGGCCACAGATACGCAGTATTTT.